A single sample gave rise to the 2 T cell receptor beta chains below, sequenced in a study of T cells in narcolepsy. Sequenced by immunoSEQ multiplex PCR; TCRdb stores in-frame clones only, minus some. Seen here are around 31,000 clones, over 75% observed once, and the top ten hold less than 1.5%. Sequences were obtained from CD45RA- memory CD4+ T cells from PBMCs. The receptors were sampled from a human donor with narcolepsy.

Regarding this clone: One end of the junction does not line up with germline, which may come from a read error. In nucleotides, the CDR3 is TGTGCCGGGAGACGGAACACTGAAGCTTTCTTT. It encodes CAGRRNTEAFF. The V and J genes are TRBV30 and TRBJ1-1; D call uncertain. The CDR3 is 11 amino acids. Germline assignment: CDR1 GTSNPN and CDR2 SVGIG (reference sequence).

This sequence joins TRBV5-8 and TRBJ2-3, with 8 bases aligning to TRBD1. Germline CDR1 reads SGHTS; CDR2 reads YDEGEE. V dropped 3 bases and J dropped 3; count of bases not matched to a gene: 3. This CDR3 is built from 14 residues. Here the CDR3 DNA reads TGTGCCAGCAGCTCCGGACAGGGTACAGATACGCAGTATTTT. This translates into CASSSGQGTDTQYF. Full variable domain (rest looked up from reference TRBV5-8 and TRBJ2-3): EAGVTQSPTHLIKTRGQQATLRCSPISGHTSVYWYQQALGLGLQFLLWYDEGEERNRGNFPPRFSGRQFPNYSSELNVNALELEDSALYLCASSSGQGTDTQYFGPGTRLTVL.